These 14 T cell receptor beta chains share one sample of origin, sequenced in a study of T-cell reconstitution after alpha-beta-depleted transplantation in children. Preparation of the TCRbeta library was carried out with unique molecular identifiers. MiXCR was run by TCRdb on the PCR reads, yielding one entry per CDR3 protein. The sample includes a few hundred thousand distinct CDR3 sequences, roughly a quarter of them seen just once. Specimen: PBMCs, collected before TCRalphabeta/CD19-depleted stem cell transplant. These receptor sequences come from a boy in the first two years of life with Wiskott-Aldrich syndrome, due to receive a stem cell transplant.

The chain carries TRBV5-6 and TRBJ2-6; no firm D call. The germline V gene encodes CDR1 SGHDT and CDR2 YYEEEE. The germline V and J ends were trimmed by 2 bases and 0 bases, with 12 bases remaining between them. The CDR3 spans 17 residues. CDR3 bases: TGTGCCAGCAGCTTTAAAAAGATGGGCTCTGGGGCCAACGTCCTGACTTTC. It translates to CASSFKKMGSGANVLTF. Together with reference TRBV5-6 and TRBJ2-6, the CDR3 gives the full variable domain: DAGVTQSPTHLIKTRGQQVTLRCSPKSGHDTVSWYQQALGQGPQFIFQYYEEEERQRGNFPDRFSGHQFPNYSSELNVNALLLGDSALYLCASSFKKMGSGANVLTFGAGSRLTVL.

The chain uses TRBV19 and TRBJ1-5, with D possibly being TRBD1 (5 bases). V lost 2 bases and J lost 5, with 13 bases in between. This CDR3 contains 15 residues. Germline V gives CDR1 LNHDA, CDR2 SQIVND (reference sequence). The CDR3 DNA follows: TGTGCCAGTAGTATAAAGGCAGGGCATGATCAGCCCCAGCATTTT. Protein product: CASSIKAGHDQPQHF. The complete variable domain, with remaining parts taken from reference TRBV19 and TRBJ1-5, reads DGGITQSPKYLFRKEGQNVTLSCEQNLNHDAMYWYRQDPGQGLRLIYYSQIVNDFQKGDIAEGYSVSREKKESFPLTVTSAQKNPTAFYLCASSIKAGHDQPQHFGDGTRLSIL.

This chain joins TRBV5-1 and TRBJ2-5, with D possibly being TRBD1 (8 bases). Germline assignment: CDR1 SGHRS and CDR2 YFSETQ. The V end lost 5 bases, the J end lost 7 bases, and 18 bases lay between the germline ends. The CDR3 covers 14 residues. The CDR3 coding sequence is TGCGCCAGCAGTACCGGTACAGGGGGGGTGACCCAGTACTTC. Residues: CASSTGTGGVTQYF. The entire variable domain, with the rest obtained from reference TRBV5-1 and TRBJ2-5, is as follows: KAGVTQTPRYLIKTRGQQVTLSCSPISGHRSVSWYQQTPGQGLQFLFEYFSETQRNKGNFPGRFSGRQFSNSRSEMNVSTLELGDSALYLCASSTGTGGVTQYFGPGTRLLVL.

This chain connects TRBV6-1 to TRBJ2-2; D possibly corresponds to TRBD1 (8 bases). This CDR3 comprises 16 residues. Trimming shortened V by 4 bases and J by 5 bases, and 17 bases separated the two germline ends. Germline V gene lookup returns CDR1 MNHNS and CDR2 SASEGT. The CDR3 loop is CASSVRTGRVTGELFF. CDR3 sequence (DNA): TGTGCCAGCAGTGTTCGGACAGGGAGGGTGACCGGGGAGCTGTTTTTT.

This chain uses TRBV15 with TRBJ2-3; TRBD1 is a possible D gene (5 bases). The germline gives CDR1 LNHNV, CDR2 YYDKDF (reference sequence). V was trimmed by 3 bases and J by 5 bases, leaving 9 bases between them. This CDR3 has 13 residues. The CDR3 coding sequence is TGTGCCACCAGCAGTGACAGCCAAGATACGCAGTATTTT. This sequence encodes CATSSDSQDTQYF.

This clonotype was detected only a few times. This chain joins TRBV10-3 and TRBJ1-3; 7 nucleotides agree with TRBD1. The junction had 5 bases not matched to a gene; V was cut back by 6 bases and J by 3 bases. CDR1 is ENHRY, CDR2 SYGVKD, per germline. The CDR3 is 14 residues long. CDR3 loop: CAIRQGTGGNTIYF. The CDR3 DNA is TGTGCCATCAGACAGGGGACTGGTGGAAACACCATATATTTT.

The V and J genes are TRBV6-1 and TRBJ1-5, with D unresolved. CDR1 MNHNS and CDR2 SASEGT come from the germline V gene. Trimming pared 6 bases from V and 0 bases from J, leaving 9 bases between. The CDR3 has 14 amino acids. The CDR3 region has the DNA TGTGCCAGCAGCCCGAGGGCTAGCAATCAGCCCCAGCATTTT. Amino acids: CASSPRASNQPQHF.

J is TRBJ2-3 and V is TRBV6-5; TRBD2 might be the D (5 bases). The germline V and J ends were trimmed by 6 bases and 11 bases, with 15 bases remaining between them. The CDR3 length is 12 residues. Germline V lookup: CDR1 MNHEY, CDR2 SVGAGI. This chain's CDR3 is CASSPGRGRQYF. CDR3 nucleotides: TGTGCCAGCAGCCCCGGGCGAGGGAGGCAGTATTTT.

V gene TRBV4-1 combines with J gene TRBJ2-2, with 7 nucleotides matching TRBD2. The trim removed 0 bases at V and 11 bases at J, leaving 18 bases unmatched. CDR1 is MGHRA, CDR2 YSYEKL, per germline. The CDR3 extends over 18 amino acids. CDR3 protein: CASSQELSSSGQRRELFF. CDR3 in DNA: TGCGCCAGCAGCCAAGAACTTTCATCTAGCGGACAACGCAGAGAGCTGTTTTTT.

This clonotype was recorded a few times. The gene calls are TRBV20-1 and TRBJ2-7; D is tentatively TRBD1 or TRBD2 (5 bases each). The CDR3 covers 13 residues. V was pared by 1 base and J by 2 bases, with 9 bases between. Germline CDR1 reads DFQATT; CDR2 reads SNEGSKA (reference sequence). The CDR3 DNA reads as TGCAGTGCTAGAGCGGGGCGGCCCTACGAGCAGTACTTC. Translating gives CSARAGRPYEQYF.

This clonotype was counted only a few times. CDR3 loop: CAWDQGEETQYF. CDR3 DNA sequence: TGTGCCTGGGACCAGGGGGAAGAGACCCAGTACTTC. The rearrangement links TRBV30 to TRBJ2-5, with TRBD1 matching over 7 bases. V lost 5 bases and J lost 3; bases outside the gene matches: 3. Germline CDR1 reads GTSNPN; CDR2 reads SVGIG (reference sequence). CDR3 length: 12 amino acids.

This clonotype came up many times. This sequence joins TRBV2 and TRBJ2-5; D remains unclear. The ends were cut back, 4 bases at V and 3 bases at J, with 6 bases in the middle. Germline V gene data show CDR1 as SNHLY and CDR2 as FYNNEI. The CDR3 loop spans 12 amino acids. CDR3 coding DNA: TGTGCCAGCAGTGGACGGGAAGAGACCCAGTACTTC. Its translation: CASSGREETQYF.

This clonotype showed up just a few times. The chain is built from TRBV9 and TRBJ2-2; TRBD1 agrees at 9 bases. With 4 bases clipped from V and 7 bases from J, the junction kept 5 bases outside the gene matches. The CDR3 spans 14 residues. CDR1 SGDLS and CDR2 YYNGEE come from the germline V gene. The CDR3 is CASSPRQGGGELFF. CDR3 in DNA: TGTGCCAGCAGCCCCCGACAGGGGGGCGGGGAGCTGTTTTTT.

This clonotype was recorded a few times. The CDR3 loop is CSASKGAYNEQFF. CDR3 in DNA: TGCAGTGCTAGTAAGGGGGCCTACAATGAGCAGTTCTTC. J is TRBJ2-1 and V is TRBV20-1; possible D gene TRBD1, 6 bases. V gave up 3 bases and J gave up 2 bases, with 8 bases separating them. The CDR3 has 13 amino acids. Germline assignment: CDR1 DFQATT and CDR2 SNEGSKA (reference sequence).